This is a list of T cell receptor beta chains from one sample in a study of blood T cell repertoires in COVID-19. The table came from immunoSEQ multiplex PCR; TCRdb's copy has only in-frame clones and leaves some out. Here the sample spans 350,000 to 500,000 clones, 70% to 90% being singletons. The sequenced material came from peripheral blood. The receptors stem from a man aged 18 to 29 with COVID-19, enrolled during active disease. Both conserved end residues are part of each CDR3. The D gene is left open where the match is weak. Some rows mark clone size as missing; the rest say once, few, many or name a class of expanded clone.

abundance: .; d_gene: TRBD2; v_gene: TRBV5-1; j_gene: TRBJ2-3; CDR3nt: TGCGCCAGCAGACAGTGGGGAGAACTAGCGGATACGCAGTATTTT; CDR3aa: CASRQWGELADTQYF
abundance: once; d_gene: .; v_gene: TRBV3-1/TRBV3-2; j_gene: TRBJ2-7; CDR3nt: TGTGCCAGCAGCCTCGGTAGACACCGTGAGGAGCAGTACTTC; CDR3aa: CASSLGRHREEQYF
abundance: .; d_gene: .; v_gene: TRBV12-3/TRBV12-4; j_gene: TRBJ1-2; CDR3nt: TGTGCCACCAGACGGGAGAACTATGGCTACACCTTC; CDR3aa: CATRRENYGYTF
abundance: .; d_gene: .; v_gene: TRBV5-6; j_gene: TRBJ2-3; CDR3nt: TGTGCCAGCAGTCTAGGAGGGGTCGGTACGCAGTATTTT; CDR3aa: CASSLGGVGTQYF
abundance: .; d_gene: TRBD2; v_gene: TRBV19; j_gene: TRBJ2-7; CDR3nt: TGTGCCAGCGAAAGCGGGAGCGGATACGAGCAGTACTTC; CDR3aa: CASESGSGYEQYF
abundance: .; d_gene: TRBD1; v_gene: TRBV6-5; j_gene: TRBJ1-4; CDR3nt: TGTGCCAGCAGTTACACCCCAGGGGGGGAAAAACTGTTTTTT; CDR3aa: CASSYTPGGEKLFF
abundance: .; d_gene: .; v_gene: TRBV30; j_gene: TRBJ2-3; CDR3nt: TGTGCCTGGAGTGTGTTTAGCGGCACAGATACGCAGTATTTT; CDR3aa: CAWSVFSGTDTQYF
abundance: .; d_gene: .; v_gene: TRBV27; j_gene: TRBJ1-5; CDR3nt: TGTGCCAGCCGAGCTCTCCCCTTTTGGCAGCCCCAGCATTTT; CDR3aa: CASRALPFWQPQHF
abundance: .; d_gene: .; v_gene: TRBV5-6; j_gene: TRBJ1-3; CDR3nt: TGTGCCAGCAGCTCATTCAACTCTGGAAACACCATATATTTT; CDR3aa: CASSSFNSGNTIYF
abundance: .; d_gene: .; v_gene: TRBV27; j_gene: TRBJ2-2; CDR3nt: TGTGCCACCATGGGGGGTTACACCGGGGAGCTGTTTTTT; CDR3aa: CATMGGYTGELFF
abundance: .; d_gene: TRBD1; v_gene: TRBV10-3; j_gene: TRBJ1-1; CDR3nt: TGTGCCATCAGTCCTGCGACAGGGTCGGAGAACACTGAAGCTTTCTTT; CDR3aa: CAISPATGSENTEAFF
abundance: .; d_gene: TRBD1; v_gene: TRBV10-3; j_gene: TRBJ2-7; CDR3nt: TGTGCCATCAGTGATACAGGGGGCTCCTCCTACGAGCAGTACTTC; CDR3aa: CAISDTGGSSYEQYF
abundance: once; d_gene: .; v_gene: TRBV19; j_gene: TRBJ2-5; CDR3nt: TGTGCCAGTAGTATAAAGGGGGAGTGGGAGACCCAGTACTTC; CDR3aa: CASSIKGEWETQYF
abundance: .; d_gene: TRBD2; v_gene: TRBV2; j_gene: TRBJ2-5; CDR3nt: TGTGCCAGCAGGGACCGACTAGCGGGGGCAGAGACCCAGTACTTC; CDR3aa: CASRDRLAGAETQYF
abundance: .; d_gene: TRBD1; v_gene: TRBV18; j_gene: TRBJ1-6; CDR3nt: TGTGCCAGCTCACGGCGGGACAGGGGGGATAATTCACCCCTCCACTTT; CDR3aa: CASSRRDRGDNSPLHF
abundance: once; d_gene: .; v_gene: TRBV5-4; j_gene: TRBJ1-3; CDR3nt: TGTGCCAGCAGCTTCTCAGTGAACTCTGGAAACACCATATATTTT; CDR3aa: CASSFSVNSGNTIYF
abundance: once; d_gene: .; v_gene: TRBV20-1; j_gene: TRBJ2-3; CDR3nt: TGCAGTGCTACAGCAGATACGCAGTATTTT; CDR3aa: CSATADTQYF
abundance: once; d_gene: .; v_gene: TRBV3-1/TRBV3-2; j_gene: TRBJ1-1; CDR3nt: TGTGCCAGCAGCCAAGCCCGCACTGAAGCTTTCTTT; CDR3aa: CASSQARTEAFF
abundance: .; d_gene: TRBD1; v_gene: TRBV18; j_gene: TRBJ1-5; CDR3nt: TGTGCCAGCTCACGCGGGACAGGGGCCGATAGCAATCAGCCCCAGCATTTT; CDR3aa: CASSRGTGADSNQPQHF
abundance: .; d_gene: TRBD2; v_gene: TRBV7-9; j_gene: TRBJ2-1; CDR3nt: TGTGCCAGCAGCTCACGGCTAGCGGGAGGCTCAGAGACAAGGAATGAGCAGTTCTTC; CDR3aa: CASSSRLAGGSETRNEQFF
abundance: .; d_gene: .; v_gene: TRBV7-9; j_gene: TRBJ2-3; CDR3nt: TGTGCCAGCAGCTCCTCCGGTGGTAGGGGGAGGGGCGGCACAGATACGCAGTATTTT; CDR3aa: CASSSSGGRGRGGTDTQYF
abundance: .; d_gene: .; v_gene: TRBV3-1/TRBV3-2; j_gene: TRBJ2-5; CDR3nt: TGTGCCAGCAGGCGAAGCACCCAAGAGACCCAGTACTTC; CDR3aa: CASRRSTQETQYF
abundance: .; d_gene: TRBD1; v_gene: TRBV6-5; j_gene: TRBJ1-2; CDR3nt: TGTGCCAGCAGTAGGACAGGGAGGGAGGGCTACACCTTC; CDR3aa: CASSRTGREGYTF
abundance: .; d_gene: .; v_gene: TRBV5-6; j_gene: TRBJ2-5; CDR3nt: TGTGCCAGCAGCTTGGTTTCGGGGACCCAGTACTTC; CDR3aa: CASSLVSGTQYF
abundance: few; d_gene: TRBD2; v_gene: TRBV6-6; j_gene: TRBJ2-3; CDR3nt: TGTGCCAGCACACCGGGACTCGGGAGGACAGATACGCAGTATTTT; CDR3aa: CASTPGLGRTDTQYF
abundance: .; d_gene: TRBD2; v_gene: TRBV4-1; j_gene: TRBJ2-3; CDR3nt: TGCGCCAGCAGCCAAGCGGGACTAGCGGGGACAGATACGCAGTATTTT; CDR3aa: CASSQAGLAGTDTQYF
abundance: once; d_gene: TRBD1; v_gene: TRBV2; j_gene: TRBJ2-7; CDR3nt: TGTGCCGGGAGACAGGGGCTCGGCGAGCAGTACTTC; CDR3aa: CAGRQGLGEQYF
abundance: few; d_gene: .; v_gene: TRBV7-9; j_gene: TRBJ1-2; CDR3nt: TGTGCCAGCAGCTCAACCTTGGGCGGGAATGGCTACACCTTC; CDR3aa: CASSSTLGGNGYTF
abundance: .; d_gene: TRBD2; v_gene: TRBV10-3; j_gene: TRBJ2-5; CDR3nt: TGTGCCATCAGGGGCACTAGCGGCGAAGAGACCCAGTACTTC; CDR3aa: CAIRGTSGEETQYF
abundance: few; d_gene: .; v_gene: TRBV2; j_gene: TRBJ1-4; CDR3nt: TGTGCCAGCAGTGAATGGGGGGGAGGTGGTGAAAAACTGTTTTTT; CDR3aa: CASSEWGGGGEKLFF
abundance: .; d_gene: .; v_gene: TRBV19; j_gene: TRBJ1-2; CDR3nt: TGTGCCAGTAGTATATCTGTTATGGGCTACACCTTC; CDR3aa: CASSISVMGYTF
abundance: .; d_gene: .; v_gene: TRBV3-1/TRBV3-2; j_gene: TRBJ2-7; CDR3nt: TGTGCCAGCAGCCAAGGAAGGACAGCCCGCTCCTACGAGCAGTACTTC; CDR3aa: CASSQGRTARSYEQYF
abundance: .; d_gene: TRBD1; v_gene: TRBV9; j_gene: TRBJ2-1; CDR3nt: TGTGCCAGCAGCGTCGGGACAGGCTACAATGAGCAGTTCTTC; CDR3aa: CASSVGTGYNEQFF
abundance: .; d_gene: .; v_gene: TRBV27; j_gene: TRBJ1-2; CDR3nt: TGTGCCAGCAGTTCGGACAACTCGGGCTATGGCTACACCTTC; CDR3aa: CASSSDNSGYGYTF
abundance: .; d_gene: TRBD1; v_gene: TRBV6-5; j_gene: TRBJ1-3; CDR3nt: TGTGCCAGCAGCAAGGACAGGGGTGGAAACACCATATATTTT; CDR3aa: CASSKDRGGNTIYF
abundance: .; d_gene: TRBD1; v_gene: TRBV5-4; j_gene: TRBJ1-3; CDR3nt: TGTGCCAGCAGCTCGGGACAGTCTAAATCTGGAAACACCATATATTTT; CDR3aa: CASSSGQSKSGNTIYF
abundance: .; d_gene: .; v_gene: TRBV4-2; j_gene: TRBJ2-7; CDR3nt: TGTGCCAGCAGCCTCAATCAGAGGGGGGGTCACATCGAGCAGTACTTC; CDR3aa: CASSLNQRGGHIEQYF
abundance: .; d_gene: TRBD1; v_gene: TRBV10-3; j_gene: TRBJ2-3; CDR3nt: TGTGCCACCGCGACTCAGGGGGCAGATACGCAGTATTTT; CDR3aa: CATATQGADTQYF
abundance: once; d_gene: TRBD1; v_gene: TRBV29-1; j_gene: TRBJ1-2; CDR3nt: TGCAGCGTTGGCCTCGGGACAGGGTTCCGCTATGGCTACACCTTC; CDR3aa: CSVGLGTGFRYGYTF
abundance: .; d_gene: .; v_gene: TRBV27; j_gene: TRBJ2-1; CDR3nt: TGTGCCAGCAGTTCTTGGCTAGCGCCTCAGGGCAATGAGCAGTTCTTC; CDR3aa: CASSSWLAPQGNEQFF
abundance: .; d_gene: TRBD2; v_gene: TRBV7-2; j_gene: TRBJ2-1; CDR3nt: TGTGCCAGCAGCTTAAGCGGGACTAGCGATAAAGAGCAGTTCTTC; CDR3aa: CASSLSGTSDKEQFF
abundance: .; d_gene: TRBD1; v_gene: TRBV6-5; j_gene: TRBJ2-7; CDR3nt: TGTGCCAGCAGCGACAGGGAGAGCGAGCAGTACTTC; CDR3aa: CASSDRESEQYF
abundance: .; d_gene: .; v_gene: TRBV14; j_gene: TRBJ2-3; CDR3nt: TGTGCCAGCAGTCGGGGTGGGGTAGTACAGTATTTT; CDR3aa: CASSRGGVVQYF
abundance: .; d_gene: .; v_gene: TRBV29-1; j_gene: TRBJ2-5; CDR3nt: TGCAGCGTTTGTTTTTTATTTCCCCAAGAGACCCAGTACTTC; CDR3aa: CSVCFLFPQETQYF
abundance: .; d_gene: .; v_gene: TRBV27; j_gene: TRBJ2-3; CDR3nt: TGTGCCAGCAGTCCTACGGGGGCGGGGGCTAGCACAGATACGCAGTATTTT; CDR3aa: CASSPTGAGASTDTQYF
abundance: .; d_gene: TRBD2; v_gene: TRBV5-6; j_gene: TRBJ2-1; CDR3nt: TGTGCCAGCAGGCTTCTCGGGGGGTCCCAATACAATGAGCAGTTCTTC; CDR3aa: CASRLLGGSQYNEQFF
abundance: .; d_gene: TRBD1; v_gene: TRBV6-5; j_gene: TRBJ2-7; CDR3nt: TGTGCCAGCAAGCACCGGGACAGGGGAAGGGAGCAGTACTTC; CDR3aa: CASKHRDRGREQYF
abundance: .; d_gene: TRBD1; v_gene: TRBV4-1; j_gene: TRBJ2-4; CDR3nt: TGCGCCAGCAGCCAAACCCCTCCCCGACAGGGAATAACCAAAAACATTCAGTACTTC; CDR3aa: CASSQTPPRQGITKNIQYF
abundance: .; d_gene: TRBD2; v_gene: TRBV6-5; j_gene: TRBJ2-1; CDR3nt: TGTGCCAGCACCCAACTAGCGGCTCTATTCAACGAGCAGTTCTTC; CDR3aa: CASTQLAALFNEQFF
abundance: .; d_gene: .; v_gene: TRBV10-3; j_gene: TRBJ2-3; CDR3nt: TGTGCCATCAGTAAGGGGCCCCAGGACGGAGGCACAGATACGCAGTATTTT; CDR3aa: CAISKGPQDGGTDTQYF
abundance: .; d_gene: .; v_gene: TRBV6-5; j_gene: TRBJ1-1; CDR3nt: TGTGCCAGCAGTTACGAGGGAGACACTGAAGCTTTCTTT; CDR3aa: CASSYEGDTEAFF
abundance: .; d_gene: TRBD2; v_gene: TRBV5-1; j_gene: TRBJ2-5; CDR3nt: TGCGCCAGCAGCCCGCGCACTAGCGGTTCACAAGAGACCCAGTACTTC; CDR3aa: CASSPRTSGSQETQYF
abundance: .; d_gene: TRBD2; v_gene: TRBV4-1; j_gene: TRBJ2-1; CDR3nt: TGCGCCAGCAGCCAAAGACAAAGCGGGAGTTGGTACAATGAGCAGTTCTTC; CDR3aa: CASSQRQSGSWYNEQFF
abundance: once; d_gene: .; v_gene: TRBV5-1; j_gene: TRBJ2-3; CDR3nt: TGCGCCAGCAAGGAAGGGGCCACTAGCACAGATACGCAGTATTTT; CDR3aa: CASKEGATSTDTQYF
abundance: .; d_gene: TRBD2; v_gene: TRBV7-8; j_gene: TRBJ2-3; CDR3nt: TGTGCCAGCAGCTTGGGACTAGCGGGAGTAAGGGGATCAGATACGCAGTATTTT; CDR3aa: CASSLGLAGVRGSDTQYF